This entry lists 25 T cell receptor beta chains sequenced from one sample in a study of T cells in localized non-small cell lung cancer. Clones were read by immunoSEQ multiplex PCR, and TCRdb kept only the in-frame ones, dropping some. This table has about 2,200 clones, 22% appearing once. The source was lung tumor tissue, collected before any cancer treatment. Every receptor here comes from a man aged 35-69 years with stage II lung adenocarcinoma.

The rearrangement joins TRBV19 to TRBJ1-6; D not certain. The germline V gene encodes CDR1 LNHDA and CDR2 SQIVND (reference sequence). Trimming cost V 0 bases and J 6 bases, with 12 bases left between them. The CDR3 spans 16 residues. CDR3 nucleotides: TGTGCCAGTAGTATAGATCTATGGCGGGGTAATTCACCCCTCCACTTT. Translated: CASSIDLWRGNSPLHF.

A few counts support this clone. The chain joins TRBV7-1 to TRBJ1-6; no definite D call. TRBV7-1 is sorted into the ORF group, with uncertain function. The CDR3 has 13 residues. Trimming stripped 5 bases from V and 7 bases from J, with 9 bases between. The CDR3 reads CASSDAGNSPLHF. CDR3 bases: TGTGCCAGCAGCGACGCGGGCAATTCACCCCTCCACTTT.

This clone was seen a few times. J is TRBJ1-1 and V is TRBV19; 7 bases fit TRBD1. CDR1 is LNHDA and CDR2 is SQIVND in the germline V gene (reference sequence). After removal of 6 bases from V and 3 bases from J, the junction contained 13 bases not matched to a gene. This CDR3 spans 16 amino acids. The CDR3 region has the DNA TGTGCCAGTAGGTCTGGGACAGCGGGTATGTACACTGAAGCTTTCTTT. The encoded protein is CASRSGTAGMYTEAFF.

This sequence joins TRBV29-1 and TRBJ2-1; 10 bases align to TRBD2. The CDR3 consists of 15 residues. Losses at the gene ends were 1 base for V and 7 bases for J; bases not matched to a gene: 7. The germline V gene encodes CDR1 SQVTM and CDR2 ANQGSEA. This CDR3 is CSVEASSGSYNEQFF. In nucleotides, the CDR3 is TGCAGCGTTGAAGCCTCTAGCGGGAGTTATAATGAGCAGTTCTTC.

The CDR3 reads CAWRAGLAGKDTQYF. As DNA, the CDR3 is TGTGCCTGGAGGGCCGGACTAGCGGGGAAAGATACGCAGTATTTT. This sequence joins TRBV30 and TRBJ2-3; TRBD2 agrees at 12 bases. With V trimmed by 3 bases and J by 5 bases, 6 bases remained unmatched. This CDR3 comprises 15 residues. CDR1 is GTSNPN, CDR2 SVGIG, per germline (reference sequence).

This clone was observed a few times. The DNA for the CDR3 is TGTGCCAGCAGTGTATCCGGGACAGGTGCACCAGCTTTCTTT. This sequence encodes CASSVSGTGAPAFF. This chain connects TRBV6-8 to TRBJ1-1; TRBD1 aligns across 8 bases. The J segment lost 10 bases and the V segment lost 5 bases, leaving 12 bases of the junction unmatched. The CDR3 is 14 amino acids. Germline V gives CDR1 MNHGY, CDR2 SAAAGT.

V gene TRBV5-1 combines with J gene TRBJ2-5, with D perhaps matching TRBD2 (6 bases). Germline V lookup: CDR1 SGHRS, CDR2 YFSETQ. Trimming shortened V by 0 bases and J by 1 base, and 13 bases separated the two germline ends. CDR3 length: 16 amino acids. The CDR3 DNA reads TGCGCCAGCAGCTTGGTAAGAGCGGGCCTCCAAGAGACCCAGTACTTC. Protein sequence: CASSLVRAGLQETQYF. The variable domain in full, completed from reference TRBV5-1 and TRBJ2-5, reads KAGVTQTPRYLIKTRGQQVTLSCSPISGHRSVSWYQQTPGQGLQFLFEYFSETQRNKGNFPGRFSGRQFSNSRSEMNVSTLELGDSALYLCASSLVRAGLQETQYFGPGTRLLVL.

The V gene is TRBV10-3, the J gene TRBJ1-5; 9 bases map to TRBD1. V gave up 0 bases and J gave up 7 bases; unmatched junction bases: 4. The CDR3 covers 15 residues. Per the germline V gene, CDR1 is ENHRY and CDR2 is SYGVKD. The CDR3 DNA sequence: TGTGCCATCAGTGAGTCAACAGGGGGCGCGCAGCCCCAGCATTTT. Translated, it gives CAISESTGGAQPQHF.

This clone was found a few times. V is TRBV9 and J is TRBJ1-1; the D gene is possibly TRBD1 (5 bases). Germline V gene sequence: CDR1 SGDLS, CDR2 YYNGEE. The V end was cut by 2 bases, the J end by 5 bases, with 10 bases between. The CDR3 totals 13 residues. CDR3 DNA sequence: TGTGCCAGCAGCGTGGGACCAGAAACTGAAGCTTTCTTT. Translation: CASSVGPETEAFF.

The V gene is TRBV18, the J gene TRBJ1-4; maybe TRBD1 (6 bases). The CDR3 sequence is 14 residues long. Germline CDR1 reads KGHSH; CDR2 reads LQKENI. The ends were cut back, 6 bases at V and 8 bases at J, with 16 bases in the middle. The CDR3 nucleotides are TGTGCCAGCTCCCCCCGGGGGGCGGACGAAAAACTGTTTTTT. It yields the protein CASSPRGADEKLFF.

This clone showed up just a few times. J is TRBJ2-7 and V is TRBV6-8; 10 nucleotides align to TRBD1. This CDR3 has 13 residues. The V gene end was trimmed by 5 bases and the J gene end by 5 bases; junction bases not matched to a gene: 3. Germline loops: CDR1 MNHGY, CDR2 SAAAGT. DNA of the CDR3: TGTGCCAGCAGTGAGGGGACAGGGGACGAGCAGTACTTC. As protein: CASSEGTGDEQYF.

The chain employs TRBV29-1 and TRBJ1-1; a possible D gene is TRBD1 (5 bases). CDR1 SQVTM and CDR2 ANQGSEA come from the germline V gene. The CDR3 sequence is 12 residues long. V shed 4 bases and J shed 0 bases, with 6 bases lying between them. The CDR3 here is CSVGQMNTEAFF. CDR3 in DNA: TGCAGCGTTGGACAGATGAACACTGAAGCTTTCTTT.

The chain combines TRBV28 with TRBJ1-1; D not certain. V lost 5 bases and J lost 0, with 13 bases in between. Germline lookup yields CDR1 MDHEN and CDR2 SYDVKM. The CDR3 sequence is 15 residues long. The CDR3 DNA sequence: TGTGCCAGCAGTCCTTTAAGTTCTATGAACACTGAAGCTTTCTTT. It specifies CASSPLSSMNTEAFF.

This sequence joins TRBV19 and TRBJ1-4, with 7 bases lining up with TRBD1. V lost 5 bases and J lost 2; bases outside the gene matches: 11. Germline V gives CDR1 LNHDA, CDR2 SQIVND (reference sequence). CDR3 size: 17 residues. The CDR3 protein is CASSSQGVAATNEKLFF. The DNA of the CDR3 is TGTGCCAGTAGTTCTCAGGGGGTGGCAGCCACTAATGAAAAACTGTTTTTT.

This clone is medium-sized (0.01 to 0.1%) in the sample. The chain combines TRBV28 with TRBJ2-7; 10 nucleotides line up with TRBD1. Germline CDR1 and CDR2: MDHEN and SYDVKM. J was trimmed by 3 bases and V by 2 bases; bases with no gene match: 4. The CDR3 sequence is 15 residues long. DNA of the CDR3: TGTGCCAGCAGTTTACACAGGACAGGGGGCTACGAGCAGTACTTC. Amino acid sequence: CASSLHRTGGYEQYF.

As DNA, the CDR3 is TGTGCCAGCAGTACGCTACAGGGGGCGAAGGTCTCTGGGGCCAACGTCCTGACTTTC. Translating gives CASSTLQGAKVSGANVLTF. The chain recombines TRBV28 with TRBJ2-6; TRBD1 matches 9 bases. The CDR3 runs 19 residues. With 5 bases clipped from V and 0 bases from J, the junction kept 11 bases outside the gene matches. Looked up from germline, CDR1 is MDHEN and CDR2 is SYDVKM. Variable domain in full (rest from reference TRBV28 and TRBJ2-6): DVKVTQSSRYLVKRTGEKVFLECVQDMDHENMFWYRQDPGLGLRLIYFSYDVKMKEKGDIPEGYSVSREKKERFSLILESASTNQTSMYLCASSTLQGAKVSGANVLTFGAGSRLTVL.

The V gene is TRBV9, the J gene TRBJ2-2; 14 nucleotides align to TRBD2. V dropped 3 bases and J dropped 7; count of bases not matched to a gene: 11. This CDR3 contains 18 residues. The germline V gene encodes CDR1 SGDLS and CDR2 YYNGEE. This CDR3 reads CASSGSSGLAGVGGELFF. CDR3 bases: TGTGCCAGCAGCGGGTCCTCGGGACTAGCGGGAGTTGGCGGGGAGCTGTTTTTT.

There are a few counts of this clone. This rearrangement joins TRBV11-3 to TRBJ2-7; weak D call: TRBD2 (8 bases). The germline V gene encodes CDR1 SGHNT and CDR2 YENEEA. The V gene lost 5 bases and the J gene lost 3 bases, with 23 bases spanning the gap. The CDR3 sequence is 17 residues long. The CDR3 is CASSQGGVAGQSYEQYF. The CDR3 nucleotides are TGTGCCAGCAGCCAGGGGGGAGTAGCGGGGCAGAGCTACGAGCAGTACTTC.

The genes are TRBV19 and TRBJ1-5; D is ambiguous. Trimming removed 8 bases at V and 5 bases at J, with 19 bases between. Germline CDR1 is LNHDA and CDR2 is SQIVND (reference sequence). This CDR3 region has 15 residues. CDR3 nucleotides: TGTGCCAGTGCCCCGACCGGGAATTCACATCAGCCCCAGCATTTT. It translates to CASAPTGNSHQPQHF.

The V gene is TRBV19, the J gene TRBJ1-2; D is unresolved. Germline loops: CDR1 LNHDA, CDR2 SQIVND (reference sequence). The CDR3 loop spans 16 amino acids. V dropped 4 bases and J dropped 1 base, with 16 bases sitting between them. The CDR3 loop reads CASSRKGPYGNYGYTF. CDR3 DNA sequence: TGTGCCAGTAGTAGGAAGGGTCCTTACGGTAACTATGGCTACACCTTC. Drawing the rest from reference TRBV19 and TRBJ1-2, the complete variable domain is DGGITQSPKYLFRKEGQNVTLSCEQNLNHDAMYWYRQDPGQGLRLIYYSQIVNDFQKGDIAEGYSVSREKKESFPLTVTSAQKNPTAFYLCASSRKGPYGNYGYTFGSGTRLTVV.

This clone was seen a few times. The V call is TRBV11-3, the J call TRBJ2-3, with D possibly called TRBD1 or TRBD2 (7 bases each). CDR1 SGHNT and CDR2 YENEEA come from the germline V gene. This CDR3 is built from 17 residues. Trimming cost V 5 bases and J 3 bases, with 21 bases left between them. CDR3 residues: CASSSRRGLAETDTQYF. Here the CDR3 DNA reads TGTGCCAGCAGCAGCCGGAGGGGGCTAGCGGAAACAGATACGCAGTATTTT.

The table lists this clone with a few counts. The J gene is TRBJ2-1, the V gene TRBV6-8; TRBD2 matches at 9 bases. Germline CDR1 is MNHGY and CDR2 is SAAAGT. The CDR3 spans 16 residues. With V trimmed by 2 bases and J by 3 bases, 5 bases remained unmatched. The CDR3 protein is CASSYGGSGGYNEQFF. The CDR3 coding sequence is TGTGCCAGCAGTTACGGGGGTAGCGGGGGCTACAATGAGCAGTTCTTC.

The rearrangement uses TRBV11-3 and TRBJ1-3; a possible D gene is TRBD1 (6 bases). The CDR3 sequence is 15 residues long. Germline V gives CDR1 SGHNT, CDR2 YENEEA. With 8 bases removed from V and 4 bases from J, the gap between germline ends came to 18 bases. The DNA for the CDR3 is TGTGCCAGCTTTTTTTGGGGGGCGAGAGGAAACACCATATATTTT. Protein: CASFFWGARGNTIYF. The variable domain in full, with the rest retrieved from reference TRBV11-3 and TRBJ1-3, is EAGVVQSPRYKIIEKKQPVAFWCNPISGHNTLYWYLQNLGQGPELLIRYENEEAVDDSQLPKDRFSAERLKGVDSTLKIQPAELGDSAVYLCASFFWGARGNTIYFGEGSWLTVV.

The genes are TRBV11-3 and TRBJ2-7; 12 bases align to TRBD2. Trimming at V came to 6 bases and at J to 4 bases, leaving 4 bases not matched to a gene. The germline V gene encodes CDR1 SGHNT and CDR2 YENEEA. The length of the CDR3 is 14 residues. The CDR3 DNA reads as TGTGCCAGCAGTTTTCTAGCGGGAGGGTACGAGCAGTACTTC. Translation: CASSFLAGGYEQYF.

The chain is built from TRBV11-3 and TRBJ2-7; D is perhaps TRBD1 (5 bases). CDR3 size: 14 residues. V shed 6 bases and J shed 3 bases, with 15 bases lying between them. The V gene's germline CDR1 is SGHNT and CDR2 YENEEA. CDR3 bases: TGTGCCAGCAGTCTGGCAGGGATCTACTACGAGCAGTACTTC. It yields the protein CASSLAGIYYEQYF.